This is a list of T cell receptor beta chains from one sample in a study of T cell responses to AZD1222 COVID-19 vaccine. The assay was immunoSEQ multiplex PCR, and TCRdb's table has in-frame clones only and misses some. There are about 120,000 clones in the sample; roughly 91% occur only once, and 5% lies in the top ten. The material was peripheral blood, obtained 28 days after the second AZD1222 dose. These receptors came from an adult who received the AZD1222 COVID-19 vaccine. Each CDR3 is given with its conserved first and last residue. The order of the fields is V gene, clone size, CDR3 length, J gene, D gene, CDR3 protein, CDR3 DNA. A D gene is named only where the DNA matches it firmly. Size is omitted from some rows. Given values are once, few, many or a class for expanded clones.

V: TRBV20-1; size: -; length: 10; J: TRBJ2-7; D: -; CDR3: CSASLGGEHF; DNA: TGCAGTGCAAGCCTAGGGGGAGAACACTTC
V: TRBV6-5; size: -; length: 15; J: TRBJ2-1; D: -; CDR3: CASTPQAISYNEQFF; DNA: TGTGCCAGCACTCCACAGGCTATCTCCTACAATGAGCAGTTCTTC
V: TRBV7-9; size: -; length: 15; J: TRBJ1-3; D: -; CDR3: CASSLGSPSGNTIYF; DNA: TGTGCCAGCAGCTTAGGGTCGCCCTCTGGAAACACCATATATTTT
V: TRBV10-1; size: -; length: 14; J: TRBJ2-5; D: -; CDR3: CASSESPLQETQYF; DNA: TGCGCCAGCAGTGAGTCTCCCCTCCAAGAGACCCAGTACTTC
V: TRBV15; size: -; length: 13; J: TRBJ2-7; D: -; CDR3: CATGSENRGEQYF; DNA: TGTGCCACCGGAAGCGAAAACCGGGGGGAGCAGTACTTC
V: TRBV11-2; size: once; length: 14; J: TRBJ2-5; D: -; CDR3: CASSLARSQETQYF; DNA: TGTGCCAGCAGCTTAGCTCGGTCTCAAGAGACCCAGTACTTC
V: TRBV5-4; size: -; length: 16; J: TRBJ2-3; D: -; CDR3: CASSSPRGGTADTQYF; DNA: TGTGCCAGCAGCAGCCCAAGGGGGGGCACGGCAGATACGCAGTATTTT
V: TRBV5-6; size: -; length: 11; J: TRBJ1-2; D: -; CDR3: CASSLAGRYTF; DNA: TGTGCCAGCAGCTTGGCCGGACGGTACACCTTC
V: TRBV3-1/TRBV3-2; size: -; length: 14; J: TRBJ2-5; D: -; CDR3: CASSQGYREETQYF; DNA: TGTGCCAGCAGCCAAGGGTACAGGGAAGAGACCCAGTACTTC
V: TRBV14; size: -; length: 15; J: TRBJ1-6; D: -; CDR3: CASSQEALYNSPLHF; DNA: TGTGCCAGCAGCCAAGAGGCACTCTATAATTCACCCCTCCACTTT
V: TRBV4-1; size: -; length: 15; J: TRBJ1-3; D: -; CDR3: CASSQDRGSGNTIYF; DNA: TGCGCCAGCAGCCAAGATCGGGGCTCTGGAAACACCATATATTTT
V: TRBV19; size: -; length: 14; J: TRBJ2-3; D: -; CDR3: CASRTGGNTDTQYF; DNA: TGTGCCAGTAGGACAGGCGGTAACACAGATACGCAGTATTTT
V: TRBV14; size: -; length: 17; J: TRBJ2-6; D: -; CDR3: CASSQGGPFSGANVLTF; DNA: TGTGCCAGCAGCCAAGGGGGGCCGTTCTCTGGGGCCAACGTCCTGACTTTC
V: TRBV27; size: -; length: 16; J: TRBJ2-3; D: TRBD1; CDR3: CASSSEGQGATDTQYF; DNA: TGTGCCAGCAGTTCCGAGGGACAGGGGGCCACAGATACGCAGTATTTT
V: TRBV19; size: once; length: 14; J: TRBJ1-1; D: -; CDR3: CASSTQVMNTEAFF; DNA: TGTGCCAGTAGCACCCAAGTCATGAACACTGAAGCTTTCTTT
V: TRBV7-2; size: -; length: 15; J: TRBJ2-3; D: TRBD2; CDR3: CASGAGGNQRDTQYF; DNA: TGTGCCAGCGGGGCGGGGGGTAATCAGCGAGATACGCAGTATTTT
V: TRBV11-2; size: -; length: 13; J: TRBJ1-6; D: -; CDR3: CASSLGTNSPLHF; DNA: TGTGCCAGCAGCTTAGGGACCAATTCACCCCTCCACTTT
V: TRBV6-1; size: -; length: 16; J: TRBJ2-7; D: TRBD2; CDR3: CASSDALTGGDYEQYF; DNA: TGTGCCAGCAGTGACGCCCTCACTGGGGGGGATTACGAGCAGTACTTC
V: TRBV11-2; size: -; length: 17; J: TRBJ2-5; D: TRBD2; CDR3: CASSLLGASGGEETQYF; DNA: TGTGCCAGCAGCTTACTAGGGGCTAGCGGGGGCGAGGAGACCCAGTACTTC
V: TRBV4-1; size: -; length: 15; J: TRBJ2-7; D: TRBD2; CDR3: CASSPLLAGSYEQYF; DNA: TGCGCCAGCAGCCCTTTGCTAGCGGGTAGCTACGAGCAGTACTTC
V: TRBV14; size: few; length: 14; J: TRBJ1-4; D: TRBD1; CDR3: CASSQNRGLEKLFF; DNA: TGTGCCAGCAGCCAGAACAGGGGGCTTGAAAAACTGTTTTTT
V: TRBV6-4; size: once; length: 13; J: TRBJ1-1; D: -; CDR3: CASSDRENTEAFF; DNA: TGTGCCAGCAGTGACCGGGAGAACACTGAAGCTTTCTTT
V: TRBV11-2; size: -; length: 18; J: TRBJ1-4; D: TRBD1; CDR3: CASSLDGSGQSHNEKLFF; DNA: TGTGCCAGCAGCTTAGATGGCTCGGGACAGAGTCATAATGAAAAACTGTTTTTT
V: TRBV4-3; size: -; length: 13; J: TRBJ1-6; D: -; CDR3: CASSQRTESPLHF; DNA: TGCGCCAGCAGCCAACGGACAGAATCACCCCTCCACTTT
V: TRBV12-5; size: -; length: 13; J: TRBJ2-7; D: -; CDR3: CASGLADNREQYF; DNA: TGTGCTAGTGGTTTGGCGGACAATCGCGAGCAGTACTTC
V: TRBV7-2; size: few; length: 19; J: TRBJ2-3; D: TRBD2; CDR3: CASSLARGSSGGLDDTQYF; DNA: TGTGCCAGCAGCTTAGCCCGGGGGTCTAGCGGGGGTCTAGATGATACGCAGTATTTT
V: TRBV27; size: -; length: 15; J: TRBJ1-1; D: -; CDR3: CASSFVSGGEAEAFF; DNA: TGTGCCAGCAGTTTTGTTTCCGGGGGAGAGGCTGAAGCTTTCTTT
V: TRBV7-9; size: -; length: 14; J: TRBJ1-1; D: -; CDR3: CASSPNQGRTEAFF; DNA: TGTGCCAGCAGCCCTAATCAGGGTAGGACTGAAGCTTTCTTT
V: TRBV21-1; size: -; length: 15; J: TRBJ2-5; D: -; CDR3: CASSKEEEEEETQYF; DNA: TGTGCCAGCAGCAAAGAGGAGGAAGAGGAGGAGACCCAGTACTTC
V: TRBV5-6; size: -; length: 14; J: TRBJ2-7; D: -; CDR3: CASSLGGRNYEQYF; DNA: TGTGCCAGCAGCTTGGGAGGGCGAAACTACGAGCAGTACTTC
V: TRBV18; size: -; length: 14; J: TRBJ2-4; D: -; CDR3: CASSPPAGGVIQYF; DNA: TGTGCCAGCTCACCACCGGCAGGGGGGGTCATTCAGTACTTC
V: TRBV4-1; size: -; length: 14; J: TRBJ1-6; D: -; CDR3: CASSRWVEDSPLHF; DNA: TGCGCCAGCAGCCGGTGGGTGGAGGATTCACCCCTCCACTTT
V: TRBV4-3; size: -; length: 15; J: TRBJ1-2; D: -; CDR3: CASSQDPAATYGYTF; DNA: TGCGCCAGCAGCCAAGATCCGGCAGCTACTTATGGCTACACCTTC
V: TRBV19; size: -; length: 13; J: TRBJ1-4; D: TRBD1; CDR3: CATRGGRGEKLFF; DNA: TGTGCCACTAGGGGTGGCAGGGGGGAAAAACTGTTTTTT
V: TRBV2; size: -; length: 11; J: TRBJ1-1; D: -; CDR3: CARGPGTEAFF; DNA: TGTGCCAGAGGCCCCGGGACTGAAGCTTTCTTT
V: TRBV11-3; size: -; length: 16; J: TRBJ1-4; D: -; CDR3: CASSLTSRGDNEKLFF; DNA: TGTGCCAGCAGCTTAACATCACGGGGGGATAATGAAAAACTGTTTTTT
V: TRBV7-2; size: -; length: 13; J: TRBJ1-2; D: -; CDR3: CASSAMGGRSYTF; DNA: TGTGCCAGCAGCGCCATGGGGGGCAGGTCCTACACCTTC
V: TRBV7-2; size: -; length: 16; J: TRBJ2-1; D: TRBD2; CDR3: CASSLLAGGSYNEQFF; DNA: TGTGCCAGCAGCTTATTGGCGGGAGGTTCCTACAATGAGCAGTTCTTC
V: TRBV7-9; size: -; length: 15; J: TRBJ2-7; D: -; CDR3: CASSTTAGIPYEQYF; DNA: TGTGCCAGCAGCACCACTGCGGGGATCCCCTACGAGCAGTACTTC
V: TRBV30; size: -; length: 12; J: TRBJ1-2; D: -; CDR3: CAWSGNHYGYTF; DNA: TGTGCCTGGAGTGGGAATCACTATGGCTACACCTTC
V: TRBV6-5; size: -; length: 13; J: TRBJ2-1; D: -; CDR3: CASSTGAYNEQFF; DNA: TGTGCCAGCAGCACGGGAGCCTACAATGAGCAGTTCTTC
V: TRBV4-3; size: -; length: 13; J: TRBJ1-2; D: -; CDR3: CASSQTTGYGYTF; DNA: TGCGCCAGCAGCCAAACGACAGGCTATGGCTACACCTTC
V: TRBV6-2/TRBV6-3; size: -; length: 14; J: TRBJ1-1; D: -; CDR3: CASSPDLGPTEAFF; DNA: TGTGCCAGCAGTCCCGACCTTGGTCCCACTGAAGCTTTCTTT
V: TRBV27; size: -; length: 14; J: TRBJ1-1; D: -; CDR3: CASSSESMNTEAFF; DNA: TGTGCCAGCAGTTCTGAGTCTATGAACACTGAAGCTTTCTTT
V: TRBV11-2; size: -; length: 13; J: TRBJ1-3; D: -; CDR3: CASRLLAGNTIYF; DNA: TGTGCCAGCAGGCTGCTCGCTGGAAACACCATATATTTT
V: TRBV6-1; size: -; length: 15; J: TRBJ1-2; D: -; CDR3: CASSEAGTLNYGYTF; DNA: TGTGCCAGCAGTGAAGCCGGGACACTTAACTATGGCTACACCTTC
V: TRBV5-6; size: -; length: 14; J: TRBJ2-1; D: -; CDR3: CASRSGTPYNEQFF; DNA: TGTGCCAGCAGGTCCGGGACTCCCTACAATGAGCAGTTCTTC
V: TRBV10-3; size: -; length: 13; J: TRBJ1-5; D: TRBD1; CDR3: CASSTGQNQPQHF; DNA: TGTGCCTCCTCGACAGGGCAAAATCAGCCCCAGCATTTT
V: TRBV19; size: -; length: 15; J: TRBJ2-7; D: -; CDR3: CASSFSYRVSYEQYF; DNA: TGTGCCAGTAGTTTCTCATACAGGGTTTCCTACGAGCAGTACTTC
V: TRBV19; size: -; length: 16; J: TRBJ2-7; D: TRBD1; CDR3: CASSAPGQAPAYEQYF; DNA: TGTGCCAGTAGTGCACCGGGACAGGCCCCCGCCTACGAGCAGTACTTC
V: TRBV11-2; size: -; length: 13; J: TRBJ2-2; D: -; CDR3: CASSLSSEGELFF; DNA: TGTGCCAGCAGCTTGAGTTCCGAAGGGGAGCTGTTTTTT
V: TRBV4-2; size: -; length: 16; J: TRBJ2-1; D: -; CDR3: CASSHGTLSSYNEQFF; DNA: TGTGCCAGCAGCCACGGGACTTTAAGCTCCTACAATGAGCAGTTCTTC
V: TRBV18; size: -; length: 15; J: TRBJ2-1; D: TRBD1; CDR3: CASSPGQGAYNEQFF; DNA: TGTGCCAGCTCACCTGGACAGGGGGCTTACAATGAGCAGTTCTTC
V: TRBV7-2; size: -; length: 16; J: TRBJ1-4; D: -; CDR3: CASSSAGILGREKLFF; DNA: TGTGCCAGCAGCTCCGCTGGAATTTTGGGGCGCGAAAAACTGTTTTTT
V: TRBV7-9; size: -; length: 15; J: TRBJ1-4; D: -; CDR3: CASSFDRITNEKLFF; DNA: TGTGCCAGCAGCTTCGACAGAATAACTAATGAAAAACTGTTTTTT
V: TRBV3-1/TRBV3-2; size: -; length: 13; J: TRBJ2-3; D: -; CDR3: CASSHIYTDTQYF; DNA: TGTGCCAGCAGCCACATATACACAGATACGCAGTATTTT
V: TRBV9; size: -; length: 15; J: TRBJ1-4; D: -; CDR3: CASSASGTGNEKLFF; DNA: TGTGCCAGCAGTGCCTCCGGGACGGGTAATGAAAAACTGTTTTTT
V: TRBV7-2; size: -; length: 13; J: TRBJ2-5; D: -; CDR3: CASSGQFRETQYF; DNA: TGTGCCAGCAGTGGACAGTTCCGGGAGACCCAGTACTTC
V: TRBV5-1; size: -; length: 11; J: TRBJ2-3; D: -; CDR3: CASSLTDTQYF; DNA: TGCGCCAGCAGCTTAACAGATACGCAGTATTTT